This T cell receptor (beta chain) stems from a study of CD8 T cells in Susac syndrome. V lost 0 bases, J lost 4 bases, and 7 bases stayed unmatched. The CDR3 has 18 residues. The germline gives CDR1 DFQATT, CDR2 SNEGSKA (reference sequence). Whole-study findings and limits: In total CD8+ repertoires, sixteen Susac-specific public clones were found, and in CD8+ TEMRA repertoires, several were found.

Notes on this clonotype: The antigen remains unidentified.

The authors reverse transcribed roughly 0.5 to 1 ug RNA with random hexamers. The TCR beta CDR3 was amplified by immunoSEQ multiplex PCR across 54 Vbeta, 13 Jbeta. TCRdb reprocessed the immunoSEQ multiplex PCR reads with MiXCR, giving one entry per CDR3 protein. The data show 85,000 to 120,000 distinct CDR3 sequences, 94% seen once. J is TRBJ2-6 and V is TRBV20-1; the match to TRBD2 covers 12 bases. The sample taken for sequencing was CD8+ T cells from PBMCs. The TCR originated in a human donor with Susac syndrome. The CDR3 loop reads CSARDSGLAGLGANVLTF. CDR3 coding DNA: TGCAGTGCTAGAGATAGTGGACTAGCGGGGTTAGGGGCCAACGTCCTGACTTTC.